This TCR beta chain appears in the sequencing data of a study of blood T cell repertoires in COVID-19. Study-wide background: Collection of acute and convalescent COVID-19 samples took place in the United States, Italy and Spain. From T cells, B-cell-depleted T cells, or PBMCs came the material, which was cDNA or gDNA.

V gave up 1 base and J gave up 2 bases, with 6 bases separating them. Germline lookup yields CDR1 SGHVS and CDR2 FNYEAQ. This CDR3 has 13 amino acids. For recovered donors of Cohort 3, there were two negative PCRs, clearance, or symptom resolution. As originally analysed: Estimated nucleated cell counts came from reference gene primer amplification. This table comes from immunoSEQ multiplex PCR, and its TCRdb copy is limited to in-frame clones, with some not included. The D gene and trimming were derived from the DNA, and the V and J assignments and clone size from that table. Among a few hundred thousand clones listed, 80% to 90% were seen once.

V gene TRBV7-6 combines with J gene TRBJ2-7; no clear D. The source is a man under 40 who had recovered from COVID-19. Sequenced sample: PBMCs or T cells enriched from blood (not recorded which). The CDR3 loop is CASSLEATYEQYF. The DNA of the CDR3 is TGTGCCAGCAGCTTAGAAGCTACCTACGAGCAGTACTTC.